This paragraph covers one T cell receptor beta chain sequence. This clonotype was seen a handful of times. Which antigen it targets is not known. Base qualities are not recorded, but no much larger clone differs from it by a single base. This entry is derived from a study of molecular identifiers for immune sequencing clone quantification (dated by TCRdb to about 2018). Looking at the study overall: In a replicate experiment, RNA from roughly 18,000 or 92,000 naive CD8 T cells was split into five aliquots, four of which were sequenced. The study was a methods study using CD8 T cells to benchmark molecular-identifier clustering-based TCR repertoire sequencing (MIDCIRS) and TCR RNA copy counting.

Libraries of naive CD8 T cells were built from anywhere between about 20,000 and 1,000,000 sorted cells, with 10%, 30% or 50% of the purified RNA used. On a BD FACSAria II, naive CD8 T cells were FACS-sorted as CD8+CD4-CCR7+CD45RA+ and collected into RLT Plus buffer. To test detection sensitivity, Jurkat RNA equivalent to about ten TCR copies was spiked into samples of about 18,000-1,000,000 naive CD8 T cells. CD8 T cells were enriched using RosetteSep CD8+ T Cell Enrichment Cocktail and Ficoll-Paque, and the enriched cells then underwent ACK red cell lysis. Results and caveats for the whole study, not just this receptor: Without barcode sub-clustering, chimeric consensus sequences inflated TCR diversity; chimeras reached as high as 47%. Identical TCR molecules sharing a barcode could cause highly expanded clone sizes to be underestimated. In CMV-specific effector cells, over 98% of molecules were held by clones above 20 RNA copies, whereas under 1% of molecules were held by such clones in naive cells. Even against a background of 850,000 to 1,000,000 naive CD8 T cells, spiked-in Jurkat TCR RNA amounting to a single cell's worth was reported to be detectable. Modeling indicated 2.5 to 3 TCR RNA copies recovered per cell, compared with about 10 by digital PCR, which implies a capture efficiency of around 31%. The naive libraries included spiked-in Jurkat TCR RNA (roughly eleven copies' worth), and this Jurkat TCR RNA is not part of the donor repertoire.

Receptor libraries were prepared by PCR. The run used an Illumina HiSeq 4000. Bulk TCR libraries were generated as previously described, with the TCR primers listed in Table S5 used. Total RNA was purified with the Qiagen AllPrep DNA/RNA kit. Reads from multiple sequencing runs of the same library were pooled before analysis. The published analysis was carried out like this. Only reads with exact TCR constant sequence were kept, trimmed to 150 nt, and grouped by their 12-nt molecular barcodes. Reads within each barcode group were sub-clustered using a 15% Levenshtein threshold, and quality-weighted consensus sequences were constructed for each RNA molecule. Non-functional sequences were filtered out, along with any lower-count sequence sitting one edit away from another sequence. Barcode sub-clusters with fewer than 20% of the maximum read count were removed, based on fitting two negative binomial distributions. The public sequencing data were trimmed at Q25 with fastp and processed into clonotypes with MiXCR by TCRdb, which kept only in-frame beta chains. Every CDR3 protein is listed once, alongside the most common genes and DNA of its rows. TCRdb's processing, not the study's, gives the V and J calls here. This sample is represented by about 68,000 distinct CDR3 sequences; 18% of them were singletons. The top ten clones comprise around 1.4% of the sample.

The sequence was collected from a human donor in good health. Some libraries in this study had Jurkat cell RNA spiked in. The sample consisted of naive CD8+ T cells from blood, with Jurkat cell RNA spiked in. According to the study, the label for this sample's cell subset or site signals: FACS-sorted CD8+CD4-CCR7+CD45RA+ naive T cells.

The bases read TGTGCCAGCAGCGTAGAGGGGGTAGGGTTCCATGAGCAGTTCTTC. It translates to CASSVEGVGFHEQFF. The rearranged chain carries TRBV9 and TRBJ2-1; the D gene is perhaps TRBD1, from 6 matching bases. The CDR3 numbers 15 residues from cysteine through phenylalanine. Only the CDR3 DNA is retained, 45 bases long and in frame from the first base. Sequences SGDLS (CDR1) and YYNGEE (CDR2) are obtained from the germline V gene. V was cut back by 0 bases and J by 8 bases, leaving a gap of 15 bases between them.